The 22 T cell receptor beta chains listed next were all sequenced from one sample in a study of blood T cell repertoires in COVID-19. Data came from immunoSEQ multiplex PCR; TCRdb stores just in-frame clones and leaves some out. The table has approximately 200,000 clones, 70% to 90% seen once. Sequenced material: peripheral blood. These receptors all stem from a human donor with active or convalescent COVID-19. The donor label of this sample is uncertain.

The chain combines TRBV27 with TRBJ2-1, with TRBD2 identical over 15 bases. CDR1 is MNHEY and CDR2 is SMNVEV in the germline V gene (reference sequence). The CDR3 is 15 residues long. Trimming removed 3 bases from V and 7 bases from J; junction bases left unmatched: 1. This CDR3 is CASSLGTSGRNEQFF. In nucleotides, the CDR3 is TGTGCCAGCAGTTTGGGGACTAGCGGGAGGAATGAGCAGTTCTTC.

This clone was observed a single time. The CDR3 region has the DNA TGCGCCAGCAGCCAACAGGGGGCGAACTATGGCTACACCTTC. Translated, it gives CASSQQGANYGYTF. J is TRBJ1-2 and V is TRBV4-3, with TRBD1 matching over 8 bases. The CDR3 length is 14 residues. Trimming removed 2 bases from V and 2 bases from J; junction bases left unmatched: 1. Germline V lookup: CDR1 LGHNA, CDR2 YSLEER.

In its sample, this clone was seen once. This chain links TRBV4-1 with TRBJ2-2, with 9 nucleotides matching TRBD1. The CDR3 spans 17 residues. CDR1 is MGHRA and CDR2 is YSYEKL in the germline V gene. V lost 3 bases to trimming and J lost 0 bases; unmatched junction nucleotides: 5. The CDR3 DNA is TGCGCCAGCAGCCATCCGGACAGGGGACCGAACACCGGGGAGCTGTTTTTT. This translates into CASSHPDRGPNTGELFF.

The rearrangement uses TRBV9 and TRBJ2-7; the D gene is possibly TRBD1 (5 bases). Trimming left V 3 bases short and J 3 bases short, with 13 bases between. This CDR3 contains 14 residues. Germline V lookup: CDR1 SGDLS, CDR2 YYNGEE. CDR3 residues: CASSEAGQDYEQYF. The DNA for the CDR3 is TGTGCCAGCAGCGAGGCAGGGCAGGACTACGAGCAGTACTTC.

Of note for this clone: The same CDR3 also results from other DNA sequences found in this sample. This sequence joins TRBV5-1 and TRBJ1-3; 8 nucleotides match TRBD1. The V segment lost 3 bases and the J segment 2 bases; nucleotides outside the gene matches: 4. The V gene's germline CDR1 is SGHRS and CDR2 YFSETQ. This CDR3 spans 15 amino acids. Written as DNA, the CDR3 is TGCGCCAGCAGCTGGACAGGGAGCGCTGGAAACACCATATATTTT. It codes for CASSWTGSAGNTIYF.

V usage is TRBV5-1 and J usage is TRBJ2-5; possible D gene TRBD1, 5 bases. The CDR3 is 15 residues long. Per germline, CDR1 SGHRS and CDR2 YFSETQ. Trimming took off 0 bases at V and 3 bases at J, with 12 bases between the two ends. CDR3 in DNA: TGCGCCAGCAGCTTGGGGTGGACACTGAAAGAGACCCAGTACTTC. Translated, it gives CASSLGWTLKETQYF.

The rearrangement uses TRBV7-2 and TRBJ1-1; D gene uncertain. The CDR3 runs to 13 residues. V lost 1 base, J lost 6 bases, and 9 bases lay in between. From germline, CDR1 is SGHTA and CDR2 FQGNSA. CDR3 in amino acids: CASSLGGNPEAFF. As DNA, the CDR3 is TGTGCCAGCAGCTTAGGAGGAAATCCTGAAGCTTTCTTT.

Only a few counts were recorded for this clone. This sequence joins TRBV7-3 and TRBJ2-1; the match to TRBD2 covers 9 bases. In germline, CDR1 is SGHTA, CDR2 FQGTGA. Trimming removed 1 base from V and 9 bases from J; junction bases left unmatched: 7. The CDR3 consists of 15 residues. The CDR3 here is CASSLIGTSYGEQFF. CDR3 coding DNA: TGTGCCAGCAGCTTAATAGGGACTAGCTATGGTGAGCAGTTCTTC. Full variable domain (missing parts from reference TRBV7-3 and TRBJ2-1): GAGVSQTPSNKVTEKGKYVELRCDPISGHTALYWYRQSLGQGPEFLIYFQGTGAADDSGLPNDRFFAVRPEGSVSTLKIQRTERGDSAVYLCASSLIGTSYGEQFFGPGTRLTVL.

The chain is built from TRBV7-9 and TRBJ1-2; 10 bases match TRBD1. The V and J ends lost 3 bases and 4 bases, in that order; junction bases with no gene match: 8. The CDR3 is made up of 16 amino acids. Per the germline V gene, CDR1 is SEHNR and CDR2 is FQNEAQ (reference sequence). The CDR3 DNA reads as TGTGCCAGCAGCTTCAAGACAGGGGGCTATCTCTATGGCTACACCTTC. Amino acid sequence: CASSFKTGGYLYGYTF.

The chain carries TRBV5-4 and TRBJ1-3; tentatively, D is TRBD1 (6 bases). The germline V and J ends were trimmed by 4 bases and 3 bases, with 11 bases remaining between them. Germline V lookup: CDR1 SGHNT, CDR2 YYREEE (reference sequence). The CDR3 has 14 residues. The CDR3 coding sequence is TGTGCCAGCAGCCCTACAGGGCTTGGAAACACCATATATTTT. Translation: CASSPTGLGNTIYF.

The chain combines TRBV30 with TRBJ1-3; perhaps TRBD1 as D (5 bases). The V and J ends lost 2 bases and 7 bases respectively, with 12 bases between them. The CDR3 is 13 residues long. Germline V gene sequence: CDR1 GTSNPN, CDR2 SVGIG (reference sequence). CDR3 nucleotide sequence: TGTGCCTGGAGTCAGGACATACGGAACACCATATATTTT. This sequence encodes CAWSQDIRNTIYF. Complete variable domain (other parts from reference TRBV30 and TRBJ1-3): SQTIHQWPATLVQPVGSPLSLECTVEGTSNPNLYWYRQAAGRGLQLLFYSVGIGQISSEVPQNLSASRPQDRQFILSSKKLLLSDSGFYLCAWSQDIRNTIYFGEGSWLTVV.

The J gene is TRBJ1-1, the V gene TRBV7-8; D is unresolved. This CDR3 spans 13 amino acids. Germline CDR1 SGHVS, CDR2 FQNEAQ. With 1 base removed from V and 1 base from J, the gap between germline ends came to 4 bases. For the CDR3, the DNA is TGTGCCAGCAGCTTAGGGGCGAACACTGAAGCTTTCTTT. Translation: CASSLGANTEAFF.

This clone appeared a single time. CDR3 protein: CASSSIPGTGGIYEQYF. CDR3 coding DNA: TGTGCCAGCAGCTCGATTCCTGGGACAGGCGGGATCTACGAGCAGTACTTC. The chain employs TRBV5-6 and TRBJ2-7; 8 bases agree with TRBD1. The trim removed 3 bases at V and 3 bases at J, leaving 14 bases unmatched. Germline-derived CDR1 and CDR2 are SGHDT and YYEEEE. The CDR3 runs to 17 residues. The full variable domain, with the rest looked up from reference TRBV5-6 and TRBJ2-7, is DAGVTQSPTHLIKTRGQQVTLRCSPKSGHDTVSWYQQALGQGPQFIFQYYEEEERQRGNFPDRFSGHQFPNYSSELNVNALLLGDSALYLCASSSIPGTGGIYEQYFGPGTRLTVT.

V gene TRBV2 combines with J gene TRBJ2-7, with 7 bases identical to TRBD1. The CDR3 spans 14 residues. The germline gives CDR1 SNHLY, CDR2 FYNNEI. Germline trimming cut 8 bases from V and 0 bases from J; bases unmatched to any gene: 7. The CDR3 DNA reads TGTGCCAGCGCCGGGACAGCTGTCTCCTACGAGCAGTACTTC. Its translation: CASAGTAVSYEQYF.

The chain joins TRBV29-1 to TRBJ2-1; 8 bases fit TRBD1. V lost 8 bases to trimming and J lost 7 bases; unmatched junction nucleotides: 13. This CDR3 comprises 14 residues. Germline values: CDR1 SQVTM, CDR2 ANQGSEA. The CDR3 DNA sequence: TGCAGCACAGGACAGGGTGGGGCCGGGAATGAGCAGTTCTTC. Protein sequence: CSTGQGGAGNEQFF.

The V and J genes are TRBV25-1 and TRBJ1-1, with D unclear. Between the trimmed V and J ends, which lost 0 bases and 4 bases, there was a span of 12 bases. The CDR3 contains 15 residues. Per germline, CDR1 MGHDK and CDR2 SYGVNS. The CDR3 DNA follows: TGTGCCAGCAGTGAATACAAGCTTGGCGGCACTGAAGCTTTCTTT. Its protein is CASSEYKLGGTEAFF.

As regards this clone: Within the sample, other DNA sequences also encode this same CDR3. This chain links TRBV19 with TRBJ2-5; 9 nucleotides align to TRBD2. Losses at the gene ends were 1 base for V and 5 bases for J; bases not matched to a gene: 8. The CDR3 loop spans 16 amino acids. Germline loops: CDR1 LNHDA, CDR2 SQIVND (reference sequence). The CDR3 DNA follows: TGTGCCAGTAGTATAGGGGGGTCTAGCGGGGCCGAGACCCAGTACTTC. It encodes CASSIGGSSGAETQYF. The full variable domain, its missing parts supplied by reference TRBV19 and TRBJ2-5, is DGGITQSPKYLFRKEGQNVTLSCEQNLNHDAMYWYRQDPGQGLRLIYYSQIVNDFQKGDIAEGYSVSREKKESFPLTVTSAQKNPTAFYLCASSIGGSSGAETQYFGPGTRLLVL.

The chain recombines TRBV7-9 with TRBJ1-2, with D unresolved. This CDR3 contains 14 residues. Germline V gives CDR1 SEHNR, CDR2 FQNEAQ (reference sequence). The germline V and J ends were trimmed by 3 bases and 2 bases, with 10 bases remaining between them. The CDR3 region has the DNA TGTGCCAGCAGCTTCCCGGGAGCCAACTATGGCTACACCTTC. It yields the protein CASSFPGANYGYTF.

This clone was seen only once. The rearrangement joins TRBV29-1 to TRBJ1-1, with a possible D match to TRBD1 (6 bases). Germline CDR1 reads SQVTM; CDR2 reads ANQGSEA. The CDR3 length is 15 residues. V was shortened by 7 bases and J by 8 bases, with 26 bases between the two germline ends. In DNA form, the CDR3 reads TGCAGCGCCCTACAACCGGGACAAGCCCTTTCCGAAGCTTTCTTT. Protein product: CSALQPGQALSEAFF. Variable domain in full (rest from reference TRBV29-1 and TRBJ1-1): SAVISQKPSRDICQRGTSLTIQCQVDSQVTMMFWYRQQPGQSLTLIATANQGSEATYESGFVIDKFPISRPNLTFSTLTVSNMSPEDSSIYLCSALQPGQALSEAFFGQGTRLTVV.

This chain connects TRBV7-9 to TRBJ2-5, with 10 bases matching TRBD2. This CDR3 is 17 amino acids long. Germline trimming cut 6 bases from V and 2 bases from J; bases unmatched to any gene: 12. The germline CDR1 and CDR2 sequences are SEHNR and FQNEAQ (reference sequence). The CDR3 DNA follows: TGTGCCAGCAGTTTCCCAACTAGCGGGACCCTTCAAGAGACCCAGTACTTC. Translating gives CASSFPTSGTLQETQYF.

The DNA of the CDR3 is TGTGCCAGCAATTACGAGCAACGCAATGAGCAGTTCTTC. Its translation is CASNYEQRNEQFF. V is TRBV2 and J is TRBJ2-1; no reliable D call. Trimming left V 7 bases short and J 6 bases short, with 13 bases between. This CDR3 is built from 13 residues. Germline V gene sequence: CDR1 SNHLY, CDR2 FYNNEI.

The genes are TRBV7-6 and TRBJ2-1; tentatively, D is TRBD1 (5 bases). The ends were cut back, 5 bases at V and 2 bases at J, with 13 bases in the middle. The CDR3 has 15 residues. Germline loops: CDR1 SGHVS, CDR2 FNYEAQ. The CDR3 coding sequence is TGTGCCAGCAGCGCCAGACAGAAGACCTACAATGAGCAGTTCTTC. Residues: CASSARQKTYNEQFF.